These 25 T cell receptor beta chains were all obtained from the same sample, sequenced in a study of T-cell memory formation after mild COVID-19. TCRdb redid the calling of the 5' RACE reads with MiXCR, one entry per CDR3 protein. This sample carries about 250,000 distinct CDR3 sequences, less than 20% of them seen once, and the ten largest clones take 2.1%. Material for sequencing was PBMCs or a T cell subset sorted from them (not recorded which). These TCRs come from an adult woman who had mild COVID-19 (a few samples of this study predate the infection). Cell type and time point are not known.

This clonotype was recorded a few times. The chain is built from TRBV20-1 and TRBJ1-3; 7 bases match TRBD1. The trim removed 1 base at V and 0 bases at J, leaving 9 bases unmatched. Germline CDR1 and CDR2: DFQATT and SNEGSKA (reference sequence). This CDR3 has 17 residues. CDR3: CSARAHTGVISGNTIYF. In DNA form, the CDR3 reads TGCAGTGCTAGAGCCCATACAGGGGTTATCTCTGGAAACACCATATATTTT.

This chain joins TRBV19 and TRBJ1-1, with D possibly being TRBD1 (5 bases). CDR1 is LNHDA and CDR2 is SQIVND in the germline V gene (reference sequence). CDR3 length: 18 amino acids. V lost 5 bases to trimming and J lost 4 bases, with 26 bases between them. This chain's CDR3 is CASSERPGSGSLFTEAFF. The CDR3 coding sequence is TGTGCCAGTAGTGAGCGTCCGGGATCAGGGAGCCTTTTCACTGAAGCTTTCTTT.

The chain uses TRBV20-1 and TRBJ2-7; D is ambiguous. CDR1 and CDR2 from the germline V gene are DFQATT and SNEGSKA (reference sequence). Between the trimmed V and J ends, which lost 6 bases and 7 bases, there was a span of 25 bases. The CDR3 covers 15 residues. The CDR3: CSALGAASAEREQYF. The CDR3, as DNA: TGCAGTGCCCTGGGTGCAGCCTCGGCCGAACGGGAGCAGTACTTC.

This chain links TRBV4-1 with TRBJ2-7; 7 bases are a match to TRBD2. Germline loops: CDR1 MGHRA, CDR2 YSYEKL. Trimming cost V 2 bases and J 2 bases; bases outside gene matches: 6. The CDR3 loop spans 15 amino acids. CDR3: CASSQREGTTYEQYF. Here the CDR3 DNA reads TGCGCCAGCAGCCAAAGGGAGGGGACTACCTACGAGCAGTACTTC.

The chain employs TRBV12-3 or TRBV12-4 and TRBJ2-5; a weak D match, TRBD2 (6 bases). Trimming shortened V by 6 bases and J by 4 bases, and 15 bases separated the two germline ends. This CDR3 has 14 residues. The CDR3 DNA reads as TGTGCCAGCAGCAAGAACGGGGGAGGAGAGACCCAGTACTTC. Translating gives CASSKNGGGETQYF.

The V and J genes are TRBV7-8 and TRBJ2-5, with 8 bases aligning to TRBD2. CDR3 length: 13 residues. Trimming at V came to 8 bases and at J to 2 bases, leaving 4 bases not matched to a gene. Germline V CDR1 and CDR2: SGHVS, FQNEAQ. This CDR3 is CASGLAPQETQYF. The CDR3 DNA reads as TGTGCCAGCGGACTAGCTCCTCAAGAGACCCAGTACTTC.

This chain connects TRBV3-1 to TRBJ2-2; no clear D. The CDR3 length is 12 residues. V was shortened by 1 base and J by 4 bases, with 1 base between the two germline ends. Germline-derived CDR1 and CDR2 are LGHDT and YNNKEL (reference sequence). The CDR3 DNA reads as TGTGCCAGCAGCCAAGGCACCGGGGAGCTGTTTTTT. Its translation: CASSQGTGELFF.

This clonotype appeared a few times. The chain carries TRBV9 and TRBJ1-1; D is ambiguous. Germline CDR1 SGDLS, CDR2 YYNGEE. The CDR3 spans 13 residues. The ends were cut back, 0 bases at V and 8 bases at J, with 11 bases in the middle. Here the CDR3 reads CASSVEGPREAFF. The CDR3 bases are TGTGCCAGCAGCGTAGAGGGCCCTCGGGAAGCTTTCTTT.

This clonotype has a count of ten or more. J is TRBJ2-7 and V is TRBV15; 11 bases fit TRBD1. CDR3 length equals 15 residues. Per the germline V gene, CDR1 is LNHNV and CDR2 is YYDKDF (reference sequence). V was clipped by 3 bases and J by 6 bases; unmatched bases: 7. Here the CDR3 DNA reads TGTGCCACCAGCAGGAACCGGGACAGGGGGAGCGAGCAGTACTTC. Its protein is CATSRNRDRGSEQYF.

This clonotype has a handful of counts. The chain joins TRBV12-3 or TRBV12-4 to TRBJ2-5; D is unresolved. V gave up 5 bases and J gave up 2 bases, with 9 bases separating them. The CDR3 is made up of 13 amino acids. In DNA, the CDR3 is TGTGCCAGCAGTAGAGAGAGGCAAGAGACCCAGTACTTC. Translated: CASSRERQETQYF.

This chain joins TRBV6-1 and TRBJ2-7; D is unclear. The germline V gene encodes CDR1 MNHNS and CDR2 SASEGT. This CDR3 spans 14 amino acids. Trimming pared 6 bases from V and 3 bases from J, leaving 15 bases between. CDR3 amino acids: CASSLGTLHYEQYF. CDR3 nucleotides: TGTGCCAGCAGCTTAGGAACCCTCCACTACGAGCAGTACTTC.

This rearrangement joins TRBV10-3 to TRBJ1-1, with TRBD1 as a possible D gene (5 bases). This CDR3 contains 11 residues. Germline V lookup: CDR1 ENHRY, CDR2 SYGVKD. The ends were cut back, 6 bases at V and 8 bases at J, with 10 bases in the middle. CDR3 sequence (DNA): TGTGCCATCAGACCCGGGACCGAAGCTTTCTTT. Residues: CAIRPGTEAFF.

The gene calls are TRBV9 and TRBJ2-3; 7 bases line up with TRBD2. Germline V CDR1 and CDR2: SGDLS, YYNGEE. This CDR3 is built from 15 residues. The J segment lost 5 bases and the V segment lost 4 bases, leaving 10 bases of the junction unmatched. In DNA form, the CDR3 reads TGTGCCAGCAGCAGGGAAATCGCGGGAGTAGATACGCAGTATTTT. This gives the protein CASSREIAGVDTQYF.

This clonotype was recorded many times. The J gene is TRBJ2-3, the V gene TRBV5-1; tentatively, D is TRBD2 (5 bases). The CDR3 extends over 14 amino acids. Germline lookup yields CDR1 SGHRS and CDR2 YFSETQ. V lost 2 bases to trimming and J lost 1 base, with 8 bases between them. The CDR3 DNA reads TGCGCCAGCAGCTTAGCGGCCCGCACAGATACGCAGTATTTT. Amino acid sequence: CASSLAARTDTQYF.

The chain recombines TRBV5-1 with TRBJ1-1; D is undetermined. This CDR3 is built from 12 residues. V lost 1 base and J 1 base, leaving 2 bases between the germline ends. In germline, CDR1 is SGHRS, CDR2 YFSETQ. CDR3: CASSLPNTEAFF. The CDR3 DNA sequence: TGCGCCAGCAGCTTGCCGAACACTGAAGCTTTCTTT.

The CDR3 region is CATKSTNRGELFF. The CDR3 DNA reads as TGTGCCACCAAATCCACGAACAGGGGGGAGCTGTTTTTT. This sequence joins TRBV24-1 and TRBJ2-2, with a tentative D call TRBD1 (5 bases). Germline CDR1 is KGHDR and CDR2 is SFDVKD. The germline V and J ends were trimmed by 8 bases and 8 bases, with 14 bases remaining between them. The CDR3 has 13 amino acids.

This clonotype was detected only a few times. The chain recombines TRBV6-2 or TRBV6-3 with TRBJ2-2; tentative D call: TRBD2 (5 bases). Between the trimmed V and J ends, which lost 6 bases and 0 bases, there was a span of 14 bases. From germline, CDR1 is MNHEY and CDR2 SVGEGT. The CDR3 is made up of 16 amino acids. CDR3 DNA: TGTGCCAGCAGCAAAAGGCGGGTCTCGAACACCGGGGAGCTGTTTTTT. Residues: CASSKRRVSNTGELFF.

This chain connects TRBV4-1 to TRBJ2-2; no clear D. The germline CDR1 and CDR2 sequences are MGHRA and YSYEKL. V lost 0 bases and J lost 6, with 5 bases in between. CDR3 length: 13 residues. In DNA, the CDR3 is TGCGCCAGCAGCCAAGAAGGTCCCGGGGAGCTGTTTTTT. Translated: CASSQEGPGELFF.

The rearrangement joins TRBV12-3 or TRBV12-4 to TRBJ2-7; 8 bases are shared with TRBD2. The CDR3 runs 11 residues. The V segment lost 8 bases and the J segment 6 bases; nucleotides outside the gene matches: 3. The CDR3 DNA reads TGTGCCAGCCATCGGGGGGGCGAGCAGTACTTC. This gives the protein CASHRGGEQYF.

The sample holds many counts of this clonotype. The V and J genes are TRBV6-5 and TRBJ1-5; D uncertain. CDR1 is MNHEY, CDR2 SVGAGI, per germline. The V and J ends lost 0 bases and 9 bases respectively, with 18 bases between them. There are 16 residues in the CDR3. This chain's CDR3 is CASSYSPVANGPPQHF. CDR3 nucleotides: TGTGCCAGCAGTTACTCACCGGTCGCTAACGGGCCGCCCCAGCATTTT.

This clonotype was found many times. This chain joins TRBV24-1 and TRBJ2-1; the match to TRBD2 covers 10 bases. CDR1 KGHDR and CDR2 SFDVKD come from the germline V gene. The V gene end was trimmed by 4 bases and the J gene end by 4 bases; junction bases not matched to a gene: 6. The CDR3 extends over 16 amino acids. Here the CDR3 reads CATSDPSGSSYNEQFF. CDR3 sequence (DNA): TGTGCCACCAGTGACCCTAGCGGGAGTTCGTACAATGAGCAGTTCTTC.

CDR3 sequence: CASTTGGLNTEAFF. As DNA, the CDR3 is TGTGCCAGCACCACAGGGGGATTGAACACTGAAGCTTTCTTT. The chain is built from TRBV7-9 and TRBJ1-1, with 8 bases that match TRBD1. Germline lookup yields CDR1 SEHNR and CDR2 FQNEAQ (reference sequence). The junction had 4 bases not matched to a gene; V was cut back by 7 bases and J by 0 bases. The CDR3 runs 14 residues.

The rearrangement uses TRBV6-5 and TRBJ2-7; D gene unclear. This CDR3 has 16 residues. Germline assignment: CDR1 MNHEY and CDR2 SVGAGI. Trimming took off 0 bases at V and 3 bases at J, with 15 bases between the two ends. This chain's CDR3 is CASSYSLAVPNYEQYF. The CDR3 coding sequence is TGTGCCAGCAGTTACTCCTTGGCAGTCCCGAACTACGAGCAGTACTTC.

Note on this clonotype: A much larger clone differs from this one at a single base, so this may be a read error. The chain couples TRBV24-1 to TRBJ2-4; 9 bases line up with TRBD1. Trimming at V came to 4 bases and at J to 7 bases, leaving 7 bases not matched to a gene. CDR1 KGHDR and CDR2 SFDVKD come from the germline V gene. The CDR3 length is 15 residues. This chain's CDR3 is CATSDRRQGGNIQYF. The CDR3 DNA reads as TGTGCCACCAGTGACCGCAGACAGGGGGGCAACATTCAGTACTTC.

The chain carries TRBV5-1 and TRBJ1-1; D is perhaps TRBD1 (5 bases). Germline assignment: CDR1 SGHRS and CDR2 YFSETQ. The germline V and J ends were trimmed by 0 bases and 6 bases, with 12 bases remaining between them. The CDR3 contains 14 residues. The CDR3 sequence: CASSLDPGRPEAFF. The CDR3 DNA follows: TGCGCCAGCAGCTTGGACCCGGGACGGCCTGAAGCTTTCTTT.